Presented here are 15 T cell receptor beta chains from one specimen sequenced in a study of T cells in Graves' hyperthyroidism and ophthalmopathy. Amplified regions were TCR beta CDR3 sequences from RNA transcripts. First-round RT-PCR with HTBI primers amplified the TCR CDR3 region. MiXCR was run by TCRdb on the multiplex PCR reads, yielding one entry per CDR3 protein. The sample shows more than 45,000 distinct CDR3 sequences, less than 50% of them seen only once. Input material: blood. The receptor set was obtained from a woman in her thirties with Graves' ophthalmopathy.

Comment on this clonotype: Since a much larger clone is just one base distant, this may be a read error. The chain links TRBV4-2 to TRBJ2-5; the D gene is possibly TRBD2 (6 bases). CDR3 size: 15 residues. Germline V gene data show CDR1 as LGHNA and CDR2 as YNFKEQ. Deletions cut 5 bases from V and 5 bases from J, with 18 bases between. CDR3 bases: TGTGCCAGCAGCGACTATGGGGGGTCATGGGAGACCCAGTACTTC. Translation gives CASSDYGGSWETQYF.

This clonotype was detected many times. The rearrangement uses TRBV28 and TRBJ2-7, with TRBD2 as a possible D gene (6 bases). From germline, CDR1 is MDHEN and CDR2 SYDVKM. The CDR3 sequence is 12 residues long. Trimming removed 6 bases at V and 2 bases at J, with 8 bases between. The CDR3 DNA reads TGTGCCAGCAGGGGAGGCGCCTACGAGCAGTACTTC. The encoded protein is CASRGGAYEQYF.

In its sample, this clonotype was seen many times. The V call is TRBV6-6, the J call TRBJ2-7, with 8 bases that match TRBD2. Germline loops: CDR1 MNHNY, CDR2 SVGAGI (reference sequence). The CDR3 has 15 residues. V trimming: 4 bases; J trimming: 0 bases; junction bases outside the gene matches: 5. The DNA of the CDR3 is TGTGCCAGCAGTTCCGGCGGGGGGCTCTCCTACGAGCAGTACTTC. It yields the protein CASSSGGGLSYEQYF.

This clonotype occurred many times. The DNA of the CDR3 is TGCAGTGCTAGTTGGCTCGGAGCGGGAACCGTCTACGAGCAGTACTTC. It is translated as CSASWLGAGTVYEQYF. The chain uses TRBV20-1 and TRBJ2-7; TRBD2 agrees at 7 bases. Germline V CDR1 and CDR2: DFQATT, SNEGSKA (reference sequence). The CDR3 runs 16 residues. V was pared by 3 bases and J by 3 bases, with 14 bases of the junction left unmatched.

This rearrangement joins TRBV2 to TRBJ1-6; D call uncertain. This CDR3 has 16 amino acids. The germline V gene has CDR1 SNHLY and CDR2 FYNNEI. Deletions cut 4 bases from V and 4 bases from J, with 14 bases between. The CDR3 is CASSAWGNLYNSPLHF. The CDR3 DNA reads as TGTGCCAGCAGTGCATGGGGTAATCTTTATAATTCACCCCTCCACTTT.

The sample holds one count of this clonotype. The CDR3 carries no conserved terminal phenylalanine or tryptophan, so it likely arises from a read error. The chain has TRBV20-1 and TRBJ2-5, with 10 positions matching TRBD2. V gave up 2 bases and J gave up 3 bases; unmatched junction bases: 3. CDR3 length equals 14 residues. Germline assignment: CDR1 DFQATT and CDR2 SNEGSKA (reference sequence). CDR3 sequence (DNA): TGCAGTGCTAGAAGCGGGAGGGGTGAAGAGACCCAGTACTGC. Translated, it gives CSARSGRGEETQYC.

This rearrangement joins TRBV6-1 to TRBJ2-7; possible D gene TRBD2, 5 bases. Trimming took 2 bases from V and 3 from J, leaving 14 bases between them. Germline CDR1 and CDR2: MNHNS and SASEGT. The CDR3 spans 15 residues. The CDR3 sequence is CASSEIGNGGYEQYF. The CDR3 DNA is TGTGCCAGCAGTGAAATCGGGAATGGAGGCTACGAGCAGTACTTC.

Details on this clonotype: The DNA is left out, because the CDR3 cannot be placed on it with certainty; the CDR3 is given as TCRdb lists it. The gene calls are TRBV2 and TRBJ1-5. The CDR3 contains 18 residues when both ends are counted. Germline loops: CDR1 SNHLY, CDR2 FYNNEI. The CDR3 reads CASSETYEQYFGQQPQHF.

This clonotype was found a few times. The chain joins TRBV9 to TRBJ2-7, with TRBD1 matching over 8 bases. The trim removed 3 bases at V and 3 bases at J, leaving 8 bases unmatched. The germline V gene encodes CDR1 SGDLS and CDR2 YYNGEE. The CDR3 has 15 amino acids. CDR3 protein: CASSGTGSYGYEQYF. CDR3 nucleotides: TGTGCCAGCAGCGGGACAGGGAGCTATGGCTACGAGCAGTACTTC.

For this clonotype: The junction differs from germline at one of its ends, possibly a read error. CDR3 protein: CASSIQGRAGNSPLHF. The CDR3 DNA sequence: TGTGCCAGTAGTATCCAGGGGAGGGCAGGTAATTCACCCCTCCACTTC. The chain combines TRBV19 with TRBJ1-6; possibly TRBD1 for D (6 bases). Germline CDR1 is LNHDA and CDR2 is SQIVND (reference sequence). The CDR3 totals 16 residues.

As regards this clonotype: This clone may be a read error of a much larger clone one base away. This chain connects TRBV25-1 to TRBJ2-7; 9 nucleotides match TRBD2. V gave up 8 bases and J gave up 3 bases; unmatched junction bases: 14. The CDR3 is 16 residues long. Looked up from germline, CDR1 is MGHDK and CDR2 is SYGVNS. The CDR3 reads CASYKNEAGGVYEQYF. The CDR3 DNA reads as TGTGCCAGCTATAAAAACGAGGCGGGAGGGGTCTACGAGCAGTACTTC.

The CDR3 loop reads CSARVRGGAADTQYF. The CDR3 DNA follows: TGCAGTGCTAGAGTACGAGGGGGGGCGGCAGATACGCAGTATTTT. The chain recombines TRBV20-1 with TRBJ2-3, with D perhaps TRBD2 (7 bases). In germline, CDR1 is DFQATT, CDR2 SNEGSKA (reference sequence). The CDR3 covers 15 residues. The V end was cut by 1 base, the J end by 4 bases, with 15 bases between.

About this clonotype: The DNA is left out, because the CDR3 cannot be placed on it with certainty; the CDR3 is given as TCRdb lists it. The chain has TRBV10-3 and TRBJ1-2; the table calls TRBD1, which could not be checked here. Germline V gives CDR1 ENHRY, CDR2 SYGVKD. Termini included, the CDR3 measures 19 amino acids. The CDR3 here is CAICSAPPGAGALSYGYTF.

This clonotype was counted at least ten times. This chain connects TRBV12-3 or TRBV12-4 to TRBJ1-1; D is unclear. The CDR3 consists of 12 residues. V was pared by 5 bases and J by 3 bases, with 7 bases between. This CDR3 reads CASSPWDTEAFF. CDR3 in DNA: TGTGCCAGCAGTCCCTGGGACACTGAAGCTTTCTTT.

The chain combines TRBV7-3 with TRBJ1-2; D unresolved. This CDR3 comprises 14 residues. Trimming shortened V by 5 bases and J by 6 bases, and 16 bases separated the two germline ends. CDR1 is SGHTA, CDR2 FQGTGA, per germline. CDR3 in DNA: TGTGCCAGCAGCCCCTCGGGCGGGAGCGATGGCTACACCTTC. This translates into CASSPSGGSDGYTF.